These 6 T cell receptor beta chains came from one sample sequenced in a study of shared clonotypes between healthy human individuals. Method: immunoSEQ multiplex PCR; TCRdb's copy keeps in-frame clones and lacks some. This sample has some 2 million clones, with roughly 96% found just once. The sample taken for sequencing was naive CD4+ T cells sorted from blood. Subset noted: CD45RA+ positively selected. The receptors were sampled from a man aged 18 to 35 in good health.

A note on this clone: One base away lies a much larger clone, so this may be a sequencing read error. The chain combines TRBV13 with TRBJ2-7; D is uncertain. The V and J ends lost 5 bases and 2 bases respectively, with 7 bases between them. The CDR3 covers 12 residues. Germline V gene data show CDR1 as PRHDT and CDR2 as FYEKMQ (reference sequence). The CDR3 coding sequence is TGTGCCAGCAGCCCGGGCCCCTACGAGCAGTACTTC. It yields the protein CASSPGPYEQYF.

The chain combines TRBV7-9 with TRBJ2-1; D is unresolved. The V gene's germline CDR1 is SEHNR and CDR2 FQNEAQ (reference sequence). The CDR3 is 11 amino acids. V was trimmed by 6 bases and J by 10 bases, leaving 10 bases between them. The CDR3 bases are TGTGCCAGCAGTCCCCTCTCGGAGCAGTTCTTC. Its protein product is CASSPLSEQFF.

This clone is a singleton in its sample. The rearrangement joins TRBV2 to TRBJ1-5; no clear D. Germline CDR1 is SNHLY and CDR2 is FYNNEI. Trimming pared 6 bases from V and 0 bases from J, leaving 9 bases between. The CDR3 is made up of 14 amino acids. This CDR3 is CASRPTFSNQPQHF. CDR3 in DNA: TGTGCCAGCAGGCCGACATTTAGCAATCAGCCCCAGCATTTT.

V usage is TRBV4-1 and J usage is TRBJ1-3; 7 positions match TRBD1. The V segment lost 5 bases and the J segment 4 bases; nucleotides outside the gene matches: 8. This CDR3 region has 15 residues. Germline CDR1 is MGHRA and CDR2 is YSYEKL. The DNA of the CDR3 is TGCGCCAGCAGCATAGACAGGGCCAAGGGAAACACCATATATTTT. Its protein product is CASSIDRAKGNTIYF.

This clone came up once. This sequence joins TRBV6-6 and TRBJ1-2, with 10 positions matching TRBD1. Trimming removed 6 bases from V and 5 bases from J; junction bases left unmatched: 3. The CDR3 extends over 13 amino acids. Germline CDR1 reads MNHNY; CDR2 reads SVGAGI (reference sequence). CDR3 sequence: CASRRTGGYGYTF. The CDR3 coding sequence is TGTGCCAGCAGACGGACAGGGGGTTATGGCTACACCTTC.

V gene TRBV7-2 combines with J gene TRBJ1-6; possible D gene TRBD1, 5 bases. Germline values: CDR1 SGHTA, CDR2 FQGNSA. The CDR3 has 13 amino acids. Trimming cost V 6 bases and J 10 bases, with 13 bases left between them. The CDR3 spells CASRGRGRSPLHF. In nucleotides, the CDR3 is TGTGCCAGCAGGGGGCGAGGGAGATCACCCCTCCACTTT.